This T cell receptor beta chain was obtained from a study of neurological immune-mediated disorders. Notes on the study in general: One related-CDR3 cluster, found by phylogenetic grouping, held repertoires of 18 of 34 multiple sclerosis patients and is a possible signature. There were no CDR3 amino acid sequences shared by expanded clones across subjects, a result suggesting private repertoires in all groups.

Germline CDR1 reads MNHEY; CDR2 reads SVGAGI. V shed 6 bases and J shed 2 bases, with 14 bases lying between them. This CDR3 is built from 15 residues. Per sequencing run, 15-18 subjects together gave over 190 million TCR-beta sequences. TCRdb re-derived calls from the 5' RACE reads in MiXCR, one entry per CDR3 protein. The sample holds roughly 65,000 distinct CDR3 sequences; over 5% are singletons and the top ten take 5.6%. This clonotype was seen many times. Antigen: not known. Sample: PBMCs. This sequence originates from a human donor with multiple sclerosis. The donor label of this sample is uncertain. The chain links TRBV6-5 to TRBJ1-5; D may be TRBD1 (6 bases). The chain's CDR3 is CASRGRGRGNQPQHF. The CDR3 coding sequence is TGTGCCAGCAGGGGCAGGGGACGGGGCAATCAGCCCCAGCATTTT.